Presented here are 13 T cell receptor beta chains from one specimen sequenced in a study of T cells in Graves' hyperthyroidism and ophthalmopathy. What was amplified from RNA transcripts were TCR beta CDR3 regions. Initially, a first-round RT-PCR of the TCR CDR3 employed the HTBI primer set. Using its own MiXCR run on the multiplex PCR reads, TCRdb lists one record per CDR3 protein. This table has over 500,000 distinct CDR3 sequences, approximately 49% appearing once. Sequenced sample: peripheral blood or thyroid tissue (not recorded which). These TCRs come from an adult woman with Graves' disease, either hyperthyroidism or ophthalmopathy (not recorded which).

This clonotype was counted ten times or more. The rearrangement links TRBV29-1 to TRBJ2-5; perhaps D is TRBD1 or TRBD2 (5 bases each). CDR3 length: 12 amino acids. In germline, CDR1 is SQVTM, CDR2 ANQGSEA. The ends were cut back, 4 bases at V and 1 base at J, with 7 bases in the middle. The CDR3 DNA sequence: TGCAGCGTTGGGGGACCCCAAGAGACCCAGTACTTC. It specifies CSVGGPQETQYF.

The chain links TRBV7-2 to TRBJ2-7; the D gene could be TRBD1 or TRBD2 (6 bases each). The CDR3 runs 15 residues. The germline CDR1 and CDR2 sequences are SGHTA and FQGNSA. V was shortened by 5 bases and J by 1 base, with 15 bases between the two germline ends. The CDR3 coding sequence is TGTGCCAGCAGCCGTAAGGGGGAGGTATCCTACGAGCAGTACTTC. As protein: CASSRKGEVSYEQYF.

This clonotype was detected ten times or more. V is TRBV3-1 and J is TRBJ2-1, with 9 bases aligning to TRBD1. J gave up 9 bases and V 1 base, and 4 bases lay outside the gene matches. Germline V gives CDR1 LGHDT, CDR2 YNNKEL (reference sequence). The length of the CDR3 is 14 residues. CDR3 residues: CASSQVQGAGEQFF. In nucleotides, the CDR3 is TGTGCCAGCAGCCAAGTACAGGGGGCAGGTGAGCAGTTCTTC.

In its sample, this clonotype was seen a few times. The rearrangement links TRBV7-9 to TRBJ2-7, with TRBD1 matching over 9 bases. V was pared by 5 bases and J by 6 bases, with 8 bases of the junction left unmatched. Germline-derived CDR1 and CDR2 are SEHNR and FQNEAQ (reference sequence). The CDR3 loop spans 14 amino acids. This CDR3 is CASSHRDRAVEQYF. In DNA, the CDR3 is TGTGCCAGCAGCCACCGGGACAGGGCCGTCGAGCAGTACTTC.

Points on this clonotype: Because the CDR3 is missing its conserved closing phenylalanine or tryptophan, this is likely a read error. V is TRBV7-2 and J is TRBJ1-2; D is unclear. V was pared by 1 base and J by 1 base, with 13 bases between. This CDR3 is built from 16 residues. In germline, CDR1 is SGHTA, CDR2 FQGNSA. CDR3 loop: CASSLVPGESNYGYTS. The CDR3 nucleotides are TGTGCCAGCAGCTTAGTCCCCGGGGAAAGTAACTATGGCTACACCTCC.

This clonotype occurred a few times. This rearrangement joins TRBV30 to TRBJ1-6; no reliable D call. The germline CDR1 and CDR2 sequences are GTSNPN and SVGIG (reference sequence). With 4 bases removed from V and 4 bases from J, the gap between germline ends came to 11 bases. CDR3 length: 14 amino acids. CDR3 in DNA: TGTGCCTGGATGTTGGTGGGGTATAATTCACCCCTCCACTTT. Encoded protein: CAWMLVGYNSPLHF.

CDR3 DNA sequence: TGTGCCAGCATGAGGGGCGGACCCCTAAACTATGGCTACACCTTC. It translates to CASMRGGPLNYGYTF. The rearrangement uses TRBV7-9 and TRBJ1-2; perhaps TRBD1 as D (5 bases). Per the germline V gene, CDR1 is SEHNR and CDR2 is FQNEAQ (reference sequence). The CDR3 loop spans 15 amino acids. V lost 7 bases, J lost 2 bases, and 17 bases lay in between.

The chain has TRBV20-1 and TRBJ1-2, with 8 bases identical to TRBD1. The length of the CDR3 is 12 residues. Per germline, CDR1 DFQATT and CDR2 SNEGSKA (reference sequence). J lost 6 bases, V lost 6 bases, and 6 bases had no gene match. The CDR3 here is CSASPGGDGYTF. The DNA of the CDR3 is TGCAGTGCCAGCCCAGGGGGCGATGGCTACACCTTC.

The chain has TRBV20-1 and TRBJ1-5, with no clear D. Germline CDR1 reads DFQATT; CDR2 reads SNEGSKA (reference sequence). This CDR3 comprises 14 residues. The V end was cut by 5 bases, the J end by 4 bases, with 15 bases between. The CDR3 sequence: CSAPDGGMNQPQHF. The CDR3 DNA reads TGCAGTGCTCCCGATGGAGGAATGAATCAGCCCCAGCATTTT.

This clonotype was counted ten times or more. The chain employs TRBV5-1 and TRBJ2-5; 9 positions agree with TRBD2. V dropped 0 bases and J dropped 5; count of bases not matched to a gene: 5. The CDR3 totals 15 residues. The germline V gene has CDR1 SGHRS and CDR2 YFSETQ. The DNA for the CDR3 is TGCGCCAGCAGCTTGGGGACTAGCGATTGGGAGACCCAGTACTTC. Its translation: CASSLGTSDWETQYF.

This clonotype was recorded once. This could be a read error, since a much larger clone is one nucleotide away. The DNA for the CDR3 is TGTGCCAGCAACCGACCGCCCATGTATAGCAATCAGCCCCAGCATTTT. Translation gives CASNRPPMYSNQPQHF. The chain employs TRBV12-3 or TRBV12-4 and TRBJ1-5, with D hard to call. The V gene lost 7 bases and the J gene lost 0 bases, with 16 bases spanning the gap. The CDR3 contains 16 residues.

This clonotype was observed once. This chain uses TRBV7-3 with TRBJ2-2; 9 nucleotides line up with TRBD1. Germline V gives CDR1 SGHTA, CDR2 FQGTGA. CDR3 length equals 14 residues. V lost 5 bases and J lost 8; bases outside the gene matches: 6. The CDR3 spells CASSPRDRVGELFF. The CDR3 DNA reads as TGTGCCAGCAGCCCACGGGACAGGGTGGGGGAGCTGTTTTTT.

This chain joins TRBV4-2 and TRBJ2-7, with D perhaps matching TRBD1 or TRBD2 (7 bases each). Germline V gene data show CDR1 as LGHNA and CDR2 as YNFKEQ. CDR3 length: 15 amino acids. V lost 5 bases and J 4 bases, leaving 18 bases between the germline ends. The chain's CDR3 is CASSFVGGGEYEQYF. Here the CDR3 DNA reads TGTGCCAGCAGCTTCGTGGGAGGGGGCGAGTACGAGCAGTACTTC.